This T cell receptor (beta chain) derives from a study of cytomegalovirus exposure and HLA in healthy donors. Study-wide points: Confirmation in vitro established that three CMV-associated chains were specific for CMV antigens. Sequencing depth across donors, presence/absence analyses assumed, was roughly uniform. Reportedly, a later analysis found an Asian-associated ancestry cluster had fewer N-insertions than the roughly 700-donor mean.

V lost 3 bases and J 10 bases, leaving 17 bases between the germline ends. CDR1 SGDLS and CDR2 YYNGEE come from the germline V gene. The CDR3 has 15 amino acids. Points on this clone: Its antigen is undetermined.

The study ran its PCR with 60 Vbeta and 13 Jbeta primers. The repertoire was sequenced with immunoSEQ multiplex PCR; TCRdb's copy has only in-frame clones and lacks some. The sample holds 150,000 or so clones; about 73% are singletons and the top ten take 3% to 3.5%. Everyone who donated was a healthy bone marrow donor. The receptor was isolated from a middle-aged woman in good health and CMV-seronegative. The gene calls are TRBV9 and TRBJ1-6; D is possibly TRBD1 (6 bases). The sample was PBMCs. CDR3 region: CASSARAGEGSPLHF. CDR3 bases: TGTGCCAGCAGCGCCCGAGCAGGGGAAGGCTCACCCCTCCACTTT. Together with reference TRBV9 and TRBJ1-6, the CDR3 gives the full variable domain: DSGVTQTPKHLITATGQRVTLRCSPRSGDLSVYWYQQSLDQGLQFLIQYYNGEERAKGNILERFSAQQFPDLHSELNLSSLELGDSALYFCASSARAGEGSPLHFGNGTRLTVT.